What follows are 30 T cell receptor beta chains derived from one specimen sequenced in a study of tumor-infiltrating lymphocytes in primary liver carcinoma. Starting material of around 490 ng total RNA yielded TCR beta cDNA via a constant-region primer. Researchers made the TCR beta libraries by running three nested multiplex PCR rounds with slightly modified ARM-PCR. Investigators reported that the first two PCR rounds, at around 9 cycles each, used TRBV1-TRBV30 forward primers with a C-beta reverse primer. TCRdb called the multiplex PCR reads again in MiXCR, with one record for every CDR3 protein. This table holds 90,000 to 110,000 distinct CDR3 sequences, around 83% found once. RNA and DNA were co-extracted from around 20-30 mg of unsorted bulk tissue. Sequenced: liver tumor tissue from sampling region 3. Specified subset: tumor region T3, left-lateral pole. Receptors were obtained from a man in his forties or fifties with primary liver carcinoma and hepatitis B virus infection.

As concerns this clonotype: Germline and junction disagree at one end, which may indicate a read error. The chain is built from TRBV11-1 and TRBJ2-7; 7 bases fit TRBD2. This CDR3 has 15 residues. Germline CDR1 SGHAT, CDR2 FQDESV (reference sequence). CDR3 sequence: CASRERLAGVGEQYF. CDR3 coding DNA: TGTGCCAGCAGGGAACGACTGGCGGGAGTAGGGGAGCAATACTTC.

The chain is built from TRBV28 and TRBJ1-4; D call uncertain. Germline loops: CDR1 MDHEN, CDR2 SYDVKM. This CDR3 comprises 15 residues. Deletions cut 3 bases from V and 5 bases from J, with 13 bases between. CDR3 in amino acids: CASSFTRTLNEKLFF. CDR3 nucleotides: TGTGCCAGCAGTTTCACCAGAACTCTGAATGAAAAACTGTTTTTT.

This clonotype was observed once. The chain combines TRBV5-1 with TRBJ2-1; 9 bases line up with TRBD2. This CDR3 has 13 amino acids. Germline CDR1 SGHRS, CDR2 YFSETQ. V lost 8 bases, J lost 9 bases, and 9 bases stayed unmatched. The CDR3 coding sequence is TGCGCCAGTAATGCCTCGCGGGGGGGTGAGCAGTTCTTC. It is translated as CASNASRGGEQFF.

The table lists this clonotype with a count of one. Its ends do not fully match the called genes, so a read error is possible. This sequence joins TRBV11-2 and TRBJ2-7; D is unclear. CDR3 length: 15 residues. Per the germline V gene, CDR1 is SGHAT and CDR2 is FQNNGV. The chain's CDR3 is CASSSERLYTREHYF. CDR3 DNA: TGTGCCAGCAGCTCCGAACGGCTTTACACGCGCGAGCACTACTTC.

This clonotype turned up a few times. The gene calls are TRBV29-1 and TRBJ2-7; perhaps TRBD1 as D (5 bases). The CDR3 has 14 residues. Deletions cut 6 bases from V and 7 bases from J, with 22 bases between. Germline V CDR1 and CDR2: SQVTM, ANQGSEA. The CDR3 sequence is CSVPGRVDQAEQYF. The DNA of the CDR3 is TGCAGCGTCCCAGGCAGGGTGGATCAGGCTGAGCAGTACTTC.

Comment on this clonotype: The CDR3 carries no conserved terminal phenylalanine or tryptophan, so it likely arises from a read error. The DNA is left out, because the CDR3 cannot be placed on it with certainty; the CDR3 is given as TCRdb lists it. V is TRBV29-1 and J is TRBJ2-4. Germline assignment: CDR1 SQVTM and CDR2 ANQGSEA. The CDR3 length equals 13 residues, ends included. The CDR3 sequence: CSGLGGQKNIQYL.

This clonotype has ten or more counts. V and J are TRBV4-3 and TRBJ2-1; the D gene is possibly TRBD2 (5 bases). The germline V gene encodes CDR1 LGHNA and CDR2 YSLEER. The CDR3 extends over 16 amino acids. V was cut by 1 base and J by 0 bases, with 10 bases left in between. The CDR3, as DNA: TGCGCCAGCAGCCAAGTAGCTGGGAGCTCCTACAATGAGCAGTTCTTC. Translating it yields CASSQVAGSSYNEQFF.

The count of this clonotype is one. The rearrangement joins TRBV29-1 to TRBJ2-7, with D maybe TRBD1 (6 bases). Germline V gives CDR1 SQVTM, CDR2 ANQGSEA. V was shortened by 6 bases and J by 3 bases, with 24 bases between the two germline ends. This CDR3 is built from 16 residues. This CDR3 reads CSVDLSWTVGSYEQYF. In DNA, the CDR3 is TGCAGCGTCGACCTGTCGTGGACAGTAGGAAGCTACGAGCAGTACTTC.

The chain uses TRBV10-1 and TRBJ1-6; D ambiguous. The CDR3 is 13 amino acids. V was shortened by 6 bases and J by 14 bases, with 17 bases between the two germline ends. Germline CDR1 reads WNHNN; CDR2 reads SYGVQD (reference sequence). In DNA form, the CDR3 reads TGCGCCAGCAGCGAGGGATTTGAGTCATCCCTCCACTTT. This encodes CASSEGFESSLHF.

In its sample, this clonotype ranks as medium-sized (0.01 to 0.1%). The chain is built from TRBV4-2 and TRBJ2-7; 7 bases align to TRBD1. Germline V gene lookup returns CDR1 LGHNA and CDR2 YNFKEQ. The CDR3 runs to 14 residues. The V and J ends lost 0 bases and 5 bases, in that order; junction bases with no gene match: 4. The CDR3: CASSQDRGGHEQYF. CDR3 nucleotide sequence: TGTGCCAGCAGCCAAGATCGAGGGGGCCACGAGCAGTACTTC.

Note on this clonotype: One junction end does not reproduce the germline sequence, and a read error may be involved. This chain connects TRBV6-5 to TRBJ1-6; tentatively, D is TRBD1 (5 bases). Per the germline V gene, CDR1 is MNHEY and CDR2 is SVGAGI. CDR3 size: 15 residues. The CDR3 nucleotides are TGTGCCTGCAGGGTGGAACAAGGGTGGTTTTTGCCCCTCCACTTT. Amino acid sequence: CACRVEQGWFLPLHF.

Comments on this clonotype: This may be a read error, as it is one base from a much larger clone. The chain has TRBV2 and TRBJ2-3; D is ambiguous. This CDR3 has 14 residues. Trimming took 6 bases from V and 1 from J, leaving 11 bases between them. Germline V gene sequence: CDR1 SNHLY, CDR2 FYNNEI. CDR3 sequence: CASRAPDGTDTQYF. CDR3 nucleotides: TGTGCCAGCAGGGCCCCGGATGGCACAGATACGCAGTATTTT.

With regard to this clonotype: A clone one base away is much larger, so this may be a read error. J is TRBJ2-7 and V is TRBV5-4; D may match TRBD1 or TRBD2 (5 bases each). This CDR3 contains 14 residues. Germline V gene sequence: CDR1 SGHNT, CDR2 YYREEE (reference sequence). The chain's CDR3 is CASSLPGLTSEHHF. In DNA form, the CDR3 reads TGTGCCAGCAGCTTGCCGGGGCTTACCAGCGAGCATCACTTC.

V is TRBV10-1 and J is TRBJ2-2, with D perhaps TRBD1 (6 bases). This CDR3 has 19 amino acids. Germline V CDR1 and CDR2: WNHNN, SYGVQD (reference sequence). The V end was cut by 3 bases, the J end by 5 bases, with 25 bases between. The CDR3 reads CASSELSGTRGTNTGELFF. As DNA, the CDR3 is TGCGCCAGCAGTGAACTATCGGGGACAAGGGGAACTAATACCGGGGAGCTGTTTTTT.

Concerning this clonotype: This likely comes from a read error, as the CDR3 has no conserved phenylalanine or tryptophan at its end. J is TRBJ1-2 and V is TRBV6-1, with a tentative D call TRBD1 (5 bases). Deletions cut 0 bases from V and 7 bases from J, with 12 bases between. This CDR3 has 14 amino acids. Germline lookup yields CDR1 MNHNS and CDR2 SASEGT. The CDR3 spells CASSEAPGARGYTL. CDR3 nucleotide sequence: TGTGCCAGCAGTGAAGCGCCTGGGGCGCGTGGCTACACCTTA.

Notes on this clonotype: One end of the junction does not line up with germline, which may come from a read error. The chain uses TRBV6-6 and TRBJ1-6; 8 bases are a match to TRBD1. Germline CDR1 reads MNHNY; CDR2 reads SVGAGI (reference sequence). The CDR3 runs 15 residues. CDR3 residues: CASSLWTGRNSPLYF. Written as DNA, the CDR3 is TGTGCCAGCAGCCTATGGACAGGGAGGAATTCACCCCTCTACTTT.

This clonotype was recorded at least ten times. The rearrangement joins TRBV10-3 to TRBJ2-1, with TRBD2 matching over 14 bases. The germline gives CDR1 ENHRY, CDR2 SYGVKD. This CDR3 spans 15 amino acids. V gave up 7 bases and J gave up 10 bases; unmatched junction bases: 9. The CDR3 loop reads CAITATSGRAGEQFF. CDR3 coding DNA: TGTGCCATCACTGCGACTAGCGGGAGGGCCGGGGAGCAGTTCTTC.

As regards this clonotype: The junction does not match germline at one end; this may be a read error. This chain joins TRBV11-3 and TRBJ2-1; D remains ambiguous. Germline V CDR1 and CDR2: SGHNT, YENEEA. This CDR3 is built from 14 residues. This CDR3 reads CASSFGVSNNEQFF. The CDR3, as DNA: TGTGCCAGTAGCTTTGGCGTATCGAACAATGAGCAGTTTTTC.

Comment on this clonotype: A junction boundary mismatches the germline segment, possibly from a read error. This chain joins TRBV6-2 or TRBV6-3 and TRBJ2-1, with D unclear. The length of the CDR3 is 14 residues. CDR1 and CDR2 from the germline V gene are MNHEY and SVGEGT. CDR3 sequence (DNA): TGTGCCAGCAGTTACCGGAACTTCTACATTGAGCAGTTCTTC. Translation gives CASSYRNFYIEQFF.

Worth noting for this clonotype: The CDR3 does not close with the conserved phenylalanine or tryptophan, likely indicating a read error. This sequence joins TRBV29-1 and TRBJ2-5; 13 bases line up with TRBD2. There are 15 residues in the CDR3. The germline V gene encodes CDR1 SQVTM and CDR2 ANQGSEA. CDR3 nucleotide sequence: TGCAGCGTTCGGACTAGCGGGAGTTGGGTAGAGATCCAGTACTAC. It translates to CSVRTSGSWVEIQYY.

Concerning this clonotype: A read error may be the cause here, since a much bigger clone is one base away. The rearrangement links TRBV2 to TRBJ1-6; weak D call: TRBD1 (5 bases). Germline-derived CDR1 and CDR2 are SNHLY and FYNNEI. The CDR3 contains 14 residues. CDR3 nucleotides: TGTGTCAGCAGTGAACGGACAAGGAATTCACCCCTCCACTTT. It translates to CVSSERTRNSPLHF.

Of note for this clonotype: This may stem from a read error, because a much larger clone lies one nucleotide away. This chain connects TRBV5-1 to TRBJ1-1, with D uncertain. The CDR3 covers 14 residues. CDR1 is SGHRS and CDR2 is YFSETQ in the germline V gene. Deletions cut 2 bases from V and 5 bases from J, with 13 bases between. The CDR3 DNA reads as TGCGCCAGCAGCTTTGGAGTTTCCGGGACTGAAGCTTTCTTT. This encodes CASSFGVSGTEAFF.

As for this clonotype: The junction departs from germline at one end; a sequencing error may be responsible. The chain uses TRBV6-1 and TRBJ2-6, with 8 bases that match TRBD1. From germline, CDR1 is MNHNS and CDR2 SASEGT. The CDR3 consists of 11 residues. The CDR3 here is CAVQGAKVLTF. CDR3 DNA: TGTGCCGTCCAGGGGGCCAAGGTCCTGACTTTC.

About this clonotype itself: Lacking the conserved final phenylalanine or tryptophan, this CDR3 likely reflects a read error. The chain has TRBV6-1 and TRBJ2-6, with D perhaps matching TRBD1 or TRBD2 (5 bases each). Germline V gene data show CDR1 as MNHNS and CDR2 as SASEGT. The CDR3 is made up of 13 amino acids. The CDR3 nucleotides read TGTGCCAGCAGGACAACCGGGGCCAACATCCTGACTTTA. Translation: CASRTTGANILTL.

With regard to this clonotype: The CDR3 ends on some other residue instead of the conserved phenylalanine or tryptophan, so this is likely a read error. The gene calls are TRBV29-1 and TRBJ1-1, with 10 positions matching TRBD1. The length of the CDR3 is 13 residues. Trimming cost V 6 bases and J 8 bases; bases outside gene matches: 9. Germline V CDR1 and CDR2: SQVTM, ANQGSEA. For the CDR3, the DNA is TGCAGCGTAGAGGGACAGGGGAAAACAGAAGCTTTCTCT. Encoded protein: CSVEGQGKTEAFS.

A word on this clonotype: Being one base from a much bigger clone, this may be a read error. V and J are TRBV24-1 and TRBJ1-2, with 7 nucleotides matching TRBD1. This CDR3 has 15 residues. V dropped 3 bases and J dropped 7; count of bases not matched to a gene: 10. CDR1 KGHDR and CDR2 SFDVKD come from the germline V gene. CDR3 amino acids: CATSDPGGGDFGYTF. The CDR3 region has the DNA TGTGCCACCAGTGATCCTGGAGGGGGCGACTTTGGCTACACCTTC.

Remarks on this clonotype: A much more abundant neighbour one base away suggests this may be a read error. The CDR3 loop reads CASSLNRGRGTNEKLFF. The CDR3 coding sequence is TGTGCCAGCAGCTTAAACAGGGGGCGTGGGACTAATGAAAAACTGTTTTTT. This chain connects TRBV7-9 to TRBJ1-4; 9 bases are shared with TRBD1. Germline values: CDR1 SEHNR, CDR2 FQNEAQ (reference sequence). J gave up 2 bases and V 2 bases, and 6 bases lay outside the gene matches. This CDR3 has 17 amino acids.

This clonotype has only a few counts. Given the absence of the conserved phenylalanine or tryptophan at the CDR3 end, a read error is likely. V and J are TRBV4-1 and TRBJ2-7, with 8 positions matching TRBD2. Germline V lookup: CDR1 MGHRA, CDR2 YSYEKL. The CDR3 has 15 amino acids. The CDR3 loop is CASSQTSGSSYEQYL. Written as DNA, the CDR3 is TGTGCCAGCAGCCAAACTAGCGGTAGCTCCTACGAGCAGTACTTA.

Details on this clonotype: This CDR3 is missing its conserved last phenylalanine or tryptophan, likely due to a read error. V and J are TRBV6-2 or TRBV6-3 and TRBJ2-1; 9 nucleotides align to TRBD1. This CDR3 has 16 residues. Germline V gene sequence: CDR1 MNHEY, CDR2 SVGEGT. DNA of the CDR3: TGTGTCAGCAGCTTCCCGGGACAGGGTACCTACAATGAGCAGTTCCTC. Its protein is CVSSFPGQGTYNEQFL.

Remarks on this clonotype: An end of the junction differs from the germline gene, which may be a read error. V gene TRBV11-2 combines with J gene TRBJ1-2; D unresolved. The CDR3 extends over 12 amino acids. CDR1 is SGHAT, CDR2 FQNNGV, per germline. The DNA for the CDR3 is TGCGACAACAGCTCGACACTTTATGGCTACACCTTC. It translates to CDNSSTLYGYTF.